Described below is a single TCR beta chain sequence and its context. This sample is drawn from a study of blood T cells in healthy people across ages. This CDR3 comprises 15 residues. Germline CDR1 reads SQVTM; CDR2 reads ANQGSEA. After removal of 5 bases from V and 3 bases from J, the junction contained 3 bases not matched to a gene. A second PCR, run for roughly 7 to 11 cycles, used a sample-barcoded 5' primer plus a J-beta primer mix. Through a template-switch adaptor with 12 random nucleotides, each cDNA molecule received a tag. TCRdb called the 5' RACE reads again in MiXCR, with one record for every CDR3 protein. Altogether 650,000 to 800,000 distinct CDR3 sequences are present, 52% being singletons, with the ten largest covering roughly 14%.

The specimen sequenced was blood. This TCR was recovered from a woman aged 80 or over in good health. The chain uses TRBV29-1 and TRBJ2-1, with 14 bases identical to TRBD2. The CDR3 is CSVPGLAGDYNEQFF. The CDR3 region has the DNA TGCAGCGTTCCGGGACTAGCGGGAGACTACAATGAGCAGTTCTTC.